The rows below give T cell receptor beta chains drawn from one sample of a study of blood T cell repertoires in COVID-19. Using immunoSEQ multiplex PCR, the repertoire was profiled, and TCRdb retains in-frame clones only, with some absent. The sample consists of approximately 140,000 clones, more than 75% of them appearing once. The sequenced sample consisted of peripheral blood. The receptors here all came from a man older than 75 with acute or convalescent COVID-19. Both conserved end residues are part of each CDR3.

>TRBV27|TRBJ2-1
CASSLTSGINEQFF
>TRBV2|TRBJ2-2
CASKSSGTGELFF
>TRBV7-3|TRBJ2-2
CASSPSGLNTGELFF
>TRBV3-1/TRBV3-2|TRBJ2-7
CASSRPGTEQYF
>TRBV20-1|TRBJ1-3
CSASQSGLSGNTIYF
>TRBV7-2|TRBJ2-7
CASSLASTSGRYEQYF
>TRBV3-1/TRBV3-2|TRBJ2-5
CASKINGGKETQYF
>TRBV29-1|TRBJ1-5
CSVGTGGNQPQHF
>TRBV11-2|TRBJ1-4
CASSFSGIFNEKLFF
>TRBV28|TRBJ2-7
CASSLVAETYEQYF
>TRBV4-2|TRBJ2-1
CASSAAGTREQFF
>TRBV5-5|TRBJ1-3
CASSLGGQGGYGNTIYF
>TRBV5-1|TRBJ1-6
CASWDRELNSPLHF
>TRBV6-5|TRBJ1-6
CASSTSGQGSSPLHF
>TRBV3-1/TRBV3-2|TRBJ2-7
CASSPRPGTGLYEQYF
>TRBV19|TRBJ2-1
CASSIGSGGSSYNEQFF
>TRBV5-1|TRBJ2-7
CASSIGQVYEQYF
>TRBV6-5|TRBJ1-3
CASSRDSAGNTIYF
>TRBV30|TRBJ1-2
CAWSVGGFDGYTF
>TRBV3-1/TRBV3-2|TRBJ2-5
CASSQDQATQYF
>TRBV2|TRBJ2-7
CASRDGTSRRYEQYF
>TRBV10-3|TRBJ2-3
CAISLSGSTDTQYF
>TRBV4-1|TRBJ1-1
CASSQREQNTEAFF
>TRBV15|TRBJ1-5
CATSRRAPAGAQHF
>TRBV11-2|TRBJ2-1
CASSETWNNEQFF
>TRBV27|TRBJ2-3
CASTRPGLDLQDTQYF
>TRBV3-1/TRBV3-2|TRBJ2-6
CASSHGGTSGANVLTF